This is a list of T cell receptor beta chains from one sample in a study of cytomegalovirus exposure and HLA in healthy donors. Only in-frame clones appear in the TCRdb table, and some are missing; sequencing was by immunoSEQ multiplex PCR. The table has approximately 99,000 clones, 73% seen once. Sequencing input: PBMCs. The receptors derive from a man between 35 and 55 years old in good health and CMV-seronegative. Both conserved end residues are part of each CDR3. The D gene is left open where the match is weak. Not all rows give a size; the values are once, few, many and, for expanded clones, a class.

V gene	clone size	D gene	J gene	CDR3 protein	CDR3 DNA
TRBV7-2	-	-	TRBJ1-1	CASSAKGDTEAFF	TGTGCCAGCAGCGCAAAAGGGGACACTGAAGCTTTCTTT
TRBV4-2	-	-	TRBJ1-5	CASSHDFGGQPQHF	TGTGCCAGCAGCCACGACTTCGGAGGGCAGCCCCAGCATTTT
TRBV6-1	-	TRBD1	TRBJ2-7	CASAVGTALYEQYF	TGTGCCAGCGCCGTCGGGACAGCCCTCTACGAGCAGTACTTC
TRBV5-1	once	TRBD1	TRBJ2-1	CASSDRGYNNEQFF	TGCGCCAGCAGCGACAGGGGGTATAACAATGAGCAGTTCTTC
TRBV5-1	-	-	TRBJ1-4	CASSLDGRAATNEKLFF	TGCGCCAGCAGCTTGGATGGCAGGGCGGCAACTAATGAAAAACTGTTTTTT
TRBV7-9	-	-	TRBJ2-2	CARTGSADTGELFF	TGTGCCAGAACAGGGTCGGCAGACACCGGGGAGCTGTTTTTT
TRBV27	-	-	TRBJ2-1	CASRLTGARNEQFF	TGTGCCAGCAGACTAACCGGAGCACGGAATGAGCAGTTCTTC
TRBV7-9	-	TRBD2	TRBJ2-5	CASSPGGVRETQYF	TGTGCCAGCAGCCCCGGGGGGGTCCGTGAGACCCAGTACTTC
TRBV27	-	-	TRBJ2-6	CASSGLGVSGANVLTF	TGTGCCAGCAGTGGCCTAGGGGTCTCTGGGGCCAACGTCCTGACTTTC
TRBV7-9	-	-	TRBJ1-2	CASSSQGRGYGYTF	TGTGCCAGCAGTTCACAGGGTAGGGGCTATGGCTACACCTTC
TRBV5-1	-	-	TRBJ2-7	CASSLGGRGSVEQYF	TGCGCCAGCAGCTTGGGTGGCAGGGGCAGTGTGGAGCAGTACTTC
TRBV5-1	-	-	TRBJ2-5	CASSFQQQETQYF	TGCGCCAGCAGCTTTCAACAGCAAGAGACCCAGTACTTC
TRBV6-4	few	-	TRBJ2-7	CASSEQIGSYEQYF	TGTGCCAGCAGTGAACAAATCGGGTCCTACGAGCAGTACTTC